The 24 T cell receptor beta chains below were found in one sample sequenced in a study of regulatory T cells in long-lasting Graves disease. Time point described: newly diagnosed GD, antithyroid drugs for less than 3 months. With RNA extracted from PBMCs as input, the TCR library was made. The authors built TCR beta libraries using iRepertoire HTBI primers and Arm-PCR of CDR3 regions. TCRdb independently ran MiXCR on the multiplex PCR reads; one entry per CDR3 protein. The top ten hold around a sixth of the sample, which has 350,000 to 500,000 distinct CDR3 sequences, 14% seen once. The data were also submitted as part of a second study, on T cells in Graves' hyperthyroidism and ophthalmopathy.

Material: peripheral blood mononuclear cells (PBMCs), obtained at new diagnosis, from a patient treated with antithyroid drugs. The receptors come from a woman between 45 and 60 years old with Graves disease.

There are a few counts of this clonotype. The J gene is TRBJ1-2, the V gene TRBV5-1, with TRBD1 as a possible D gene (6 bases). The CDR3 is made up of 15 amino acids. V was pared by 5 bases and J by 6 bases, with 20 bases between. Germline CDR1 is SGHRS and CDR2 is YFSETQ. CDR3 in amino acids: CASRLTVGGPDGYTF. The CDR3 DNA reads TGCGCCAGCAGACTAACCGTAGGGGGGCCGGATGGCTACACCTTC.

The table lists this clonotype with many counts. The CDR3 DNA follows: TGTGCCAGCACCCAGGGAGGGAGCTCCTATAATTCACCCCTCCACTTT. Translated: CASTQGGSSYNSPLHF. The chain has TRBV28 and TRBJ1-6; D might be TRBD1 (5 bases). Germline assignment: CDR1 MDHEN and CDR2 SYDVKM. The CDR3 runs to 16 residues. Trimming pared 7 bases from V and 0 bases from J, leaving 13 bases between. Drawing the rest from reference TRBV28 and TRBJ1-6, the complete variable domain is DVKVTQSSRYLVKRTGEKVFLECVQDMDHENMFWYRQDPGLGLRLIYFSYDVKMKEKGDIPEGYSVSREKKERFSLILESASTNQTSMYLCASTQGGSSYNSPLHFGNGTRLTVT.

In its sample, this clonotype was seen a few times. In DNA form, the CDR3 reads TGCAGTGCTACCAGCGCGAGCTCCTACAATGAGCAGTTCTTC. It is translated as CSATSASSYNEQFF. The rearrangement links TRBV20-1 to TRBJ2-1, with unresolved D. Germline V gives CDR1 DFQATT, CDR2 SNEGSKA (reference sequence). There are 14 residues in the CDR3. V was clipped by 4 bases and J by 0 bases, with 10 bases between them.

This clonotype occurred a few times. The rearrangement links TRBV6-1 to TRBJ2-4; 10 nucleotides match TRBD1. With 6 bases clipped from V and 0 bases from J, the junction kept 11 bases outside the gene matches. CDR1 MNHNS and CDR2 SASEGT come from the germline V gene. The CDR3 length is 18 residues. CDR3 in amino acids: CASSTGQGRWGAKNIQYF. For the CDR3, the DNA is TGTGCCAGCAGCACGGGACAGGGGAGGTGGGGAGCCAAAAACATTCAGTACTTC.

This chain uses TRBV7-9 with TRBJ2-2; perhaps TRBD2 as D (6 bases). Per germline, CDR1 SEHNR and CDR2 FQNEAQ (reference sequence). The CDR3 has 19 residues. The germline V and J ends were trimmed by 5 bases and 4 bases, with 26 bases remaining between them. CDR3 DNA sequence: TGTGCCAGCAGCCAGTTCTGGGGGGACGTAACCTCGGGCACCGGGGAGCTGTTTTTT. Residues: CASSQFWGDVTSGTGELFF.

This clonotype appeared many times. The chain joins TRBV2 to TRBJ2-2; 7 nucleotides align to TRBD2. Germline CDR1 SNHLY, CDR2 FYNNEI. The J segment lost 2 bases and the V segment lost 3 bases, leaving 9 bases of the junction unmatched. This CDR3 is built from 17 residues. CDR3 region: CASSDPPGGSNTGELFF. CDR3 DNA: TGTGCCAGCAGTGACCCCCCAGGCGGGAGCAACACCGGGGAGCTGTTTTTT. The full variable domain, with the rest looked up from reference TRBV2 and TRBJ2-2, is EPEVTQTPSHQVTQMGQEVILRCVPISNHLYFYWYRQILGQKVEFLVSFYNNEISEKSEIFDDQFSVERPDGSNFTLKIRSTKLEDSAMYFCASSDPPGGSNTGELFFGEGSRLTVL.

Many counts were recorded for this clonotype. The CDR3 reads CASSSREQATDTQYF. The CDR3 nucleotides are TGTGCCAGCAGCTCCCGGGAACAAGCGACAGATACGCAGTATTTT. The chain links TRBV4-2 to TRBJ2-3; perhaps TRBD2 as D (5 bases). The CDR3 spans 15 residues. Trimming shortened V by 5 bases and J by 3 bases, and 15 bases separated the two germline ends. The germline CDR1 and CDR2 sequences are LGHNA and YNFKEQ.

V usage is TRBV20-1 and J usage is TRBJ2-1; D might be TRBD2 (5 bases). The tail of the sequence fits TRBJ2-3 better, so the J call may be wrong. Germline CDR1 DFQATT, CDR2 SNEGSKA (reference sequence). This CDR3 is built from 14 residues. CDR3 sequence reads: CSASGSRAGDTQYF. The CDR3 coding sequence is TGCAGTGCTTCGGGATCCCGCGCAGGAGATACGCAGTATTTT.

This rearrangement joins TRBV30 to TRBJ2-1; no firm D call. CDR1 and CDR2 (germline): GTSNPN, SVGIG (reference sequence). V was pared by 2 bases and J by 10 bases, with 12 bases between. The CDR3 length is 12 residues. The CDR3 region is CAWSTQSYEQFF. Here the CDR3 DNA reads TGTGCCTGGAGTACTCAAAGCTACGAGCAGTTCTTC.

Many counts were recorded for this clonotype. The chain joins TRBV28 to TRBJ2-7; TRBD2 matches 9 bases. Per germline, CDR1 MDHEN and CDR2 SYDVKM. The CDR3 extends over 16 amino acids. The V segment lost 7 bases and the J segment 4 bases; nucleotides outside the gene matches: 14. CDR3 region: CASTLFFGSGRYEQYF. The CDR3 DNA reads as TGTGCCAGCACCCTCTTTTTTGGTAGCGGGAGATACGAGCAGTACTTC.

This clonotype has a count of ten or more. The chain recombines TRBV7-3 with TRBJ2-2; TRBD1 matches at 11 bases. Trimming removed 2 bases from V and 5 bases from J; junction bases left unmatched: 7. In germline, CDR1 is SGHTA, CDR2 FQGTGA. The CDR3 runs 17 residues. Here the CDR3 reads CASSLSFGTGGTGELFF. The CDR3 coding sequence is TGTGCCAGCAGCTTATCTTTCGGGACAGGGGGAACCGGGGAGCTGTTTTTT.

This clonotype appeared a few times. The rearrangement uses TRBV2 and TRBJ1-3; D is possibly TRBD1 (5 bases). V was cut by 6 bases and J by 3 bases, with 15 bases left in between. This CDR3 spans 15 amino acids. The germline V gene has CDR1 SNHLY and CDR2 FYNNEI. The CDR3 region is CASREQAGGGNTIYF. The CDR3 coding sequence is TGTGCCAGCAGGGAACAGGCGGGAGGTGGAAACACCATATATTTT.

DNA of the CDR3: TGTGCCAGCTCACCACCTAGCAATCAGCCCCAGCATTTT. It specifies CASSPPSNQPQHF. The chain joins TRBV18 to TRBJ1-5; D is undetermined. Germline V gives CDR1 KGHSH, CDR2 LQKENI. Trimming took off 0 bases at V and 0 bases at J, with 0 bases between the two ends. This CDR3 comprises 13 residues.

The chain combines TRBV9 with TRBJ2-2; 11 nucleotides match TRBD1. The CDR3 sequence is 16 residues long. Losses at the gene ends were 3 bases for V and 4 bases for J; bases not matched to a gene: 5. Germline CDR1 is SGDLS and CDR2 is YYNGEE. The CDR3 sequence: CASSAPGQGVTGELFF. CDR3 coding DNA: TGTGCCAGCAGCGCTCCGGGACAGGGGGTCACCGGGGAGCTGTTTTTT.

This clonotype was found a few times. V usage is TRBV24-1 and J usage is TRBJ2-2; no firm D call. Between the trimmed V and J ends, which lost 4 bases and 4 bases, there was a span of 12 bases. Germline CDR1 KGHDR, CDR2 SFDVKD. The CDR3 is 15 residues long. Here the CDR3 DNA reads TGTGCCACCAGTGACCCCTGGACGGCCACCGGGGAGCTGTTTTTT. Translated, it gives CATSDPWTATGELFF.

This clonotype was detected a few times. The chain employs TRBV13 and TRBJ2-7, with a weak D call TRBD1 (5 bases). Germline CDR1 reads PRHDT; CDR2 reads FYEKMQ (reference sequence). The CDR3 covers 14 residues. Between the trimmed V and J ends, which lost 1 base and 2 bases, there was a span of 9 bases. CDR3 sequence: CASSLADRAYEQYF. Written as DNA, the CDR3 is TGTGCCAGCAGCTTAGCCGACAGAGCCTACGAGCAGTACTTC.

This clonotype has a count of ten or more. The gene calls are TRBV6-1 and TRBJ1-5, with a possible D match to TRBD1 (5 bases). CDR1 MNHNS and CDR2 SASEGT come from the germline V gene. This CDR3 region has 13 residues. Between the trimmed V and J ends, which lost 5 bases and 9 bases, there was a span of 14 bases. The DNA for the CDR3 is TGTGCCAGCAGTCCCCCGACAGCCAGGCCCCAGCATTTT. Translation gives CASSPPTARPQHF.

The chain links TRBV12-3 or TRBV12-4 to TRBJ2-3, with 8 bases lining up with TRBD1. The CDR3 runs to 16 residues. V gave up 1 base and J gave up 2 bases; unmatched junction bases: 5. The CDR3 reads CASSLGGQVITDTQYF. Written as DNA, the CDR3 is TGTGCCAGCAGTTTAGGGGGACAGGTCATCACAGATACGCAGTATTTT.

The table lists this clonotype with many counts. V is TRBV28 and J is TRBJ2-1; 13 nucleotides align to TRBD2. The CDR3 has 23 residues. V lost 4 bases and J lost 4; bases outside the gene matches: 25. Germline values: CDR1 MDHEN, CDR2 SYDVKM. DNA of the CDR3: TGTGCCAGCAGTTCCGGACAGGGCGGGATACTAGCGGGAGGGCCCAGACTTTACAATGAGCAGTTCTTC. Encoded protein: CASSSGQGGILAGGPRLYNEQFF. The full variable domain, completed using reference TRBV28 and TRBJ2-1, is DVKVTQSSRYLVKRTGEKVFLECVQDMDHENMFWYRQDPGLGLRLIYFSYDVKMKEKGDIPEGYSVSREKKERFSLILESASTNQTSMYLCASSSGQGGILAGGPRLYNEQFFGPGTRLTVL.

The rearrangement uses TRBV18 and TRBJ2-7, with TRBD1 matching over 7 bases. The CDR3 consists of 14 residues. The V gene end was trimmed by 6 bases and the J gene end by 1 base; junction bases not matched to a gene: 6. Germline CDR1 reads KGHSH; CDR2 reads LQKENI. CDR3 loop: CASSEGAPSYEQYF. The CDR3 nucleotides read TGTGCCAGCTCCGAGGGGGCGCCTTCCTACGAGCAGTACTTC.

About this clonotype: The junction departs from the called germline gene at one end, perhaps through a read error. The V and J genes are TRBV3-1 and TRBJ2-1, with D unresolved. This CDR3 comprises 13 residues. Germline CDR1 and CDR2: LGHDT and YNNKEL (reference sequence). The CDR3 is CARSHGQANEQFF. The CDR3 bases are TGTGCCAGGAGCCACGGGCAGGCCAATGAGCAGTTCTTC.

The chain carries TRBV7-9 and TRBJ1-1, with 9 positions matching TRBD1. Trimming removed 5 bases from V and 4 bases from J; junction bases left unmatched: 5. The germline V gene encodes CDR1 SEHNR and CDR2 FQNEAQ (reference sequence). The CDR3 is made up of 14 amino acids. The CDR3 protein is CASSPETGGTEAFF. Written as DNA, the CDR3 is TGTGCCAGCAGCCCAGAGACAGGGGGCACTGAAGCTTTCTTT.

This clonotype was counted at least ten times. V is TRBV11-2 and J is TRBJ2-1, with D hard to call. This CDR3 is 14 amino acids long. V was cut by 5 bases and J by 9 bases, with 17 bases left in between. CDR1 is SGHAT, CDR2 FQNNGV, per germline. The CDR3 DNA reads as TGTGCCAGCAGCGAGTCGTTGGGGTTCGGTGAGCAGTTCTTC. This codes for CASSESLGFGEQFF. Full variable domain (missing parts from reference TRBV11-2 and TRBJ2-1): EAGVAQSPRYKIIEKRQSVAFWCNPISGHATLYWYQQILGQGPKLLIQFQNNGVVDDSQLPKDRFSAERLKGVDSTLKIQPAKLEDSAVYLCASSESLGFGEQFFGPGTRLTVL.

This chain uses TRBV5-4 with TRBJ2-1; D assignment may be TRBD1 or TRBD2 (6 bases each). V was trimmed by 4 bases and J by 4 bases, leaving 18 bases between them. Per germline, CDR1 SGHNT and CDR2 YYREEE (reference sequence). The CDR3 covers 16 residues. CDR3 in amino acids: CASSRRGPGAYNEQFF. The CDR3, as DNA: TGTGCCAGCAGCCGGCGAGGCCCGGGGGCGTACAATGAGCAGTTCTTC.